This T cell receptor (beta chain) originates from a study of shared clonotypes between healthy human individuals. Overall study: Per donor, CD8 memory used one plate, CD8 naive used two, CD4 memory used three and CD4 naive used three. Study-wide results and limits: Few donors restricted represented genetic and exposure-history diversity.

About this clone itself: Its antigen remains unidentified. Compared with germline, one end of the junction differs, possibly owing to a read error.

Clones were sequenced by immunoSEQ multiplex PCR, and TCRdb holds only the in-frame ones, with some missing. The table shows approximately 2,000,000 clones, with 92% occurring only once. The CDR3 spans 11 residues. Germline assignment: CDR1 DFQATT and CDR2 SNEGSKA (reference sequence). The study enrolled healthy HIV-negative adults without recent acute infections or vaccinations as donors. The J gene is TRBJ1-3, the V gene TRBV20-1; unclear D gene. The source of this sequence is a man between 18 and 29 years old in good health. Some clones in this sample may be carry-over from other donors' samples. Sequencing was carried out using naive CD4+ T cells from PBMCs. Subset reported: CD45RA+ positively selected. In DNA, the CDR3 is TGTCAGGCCAGCTCTGGAAACACCATATATTTT. It specifies CQASSGNTIYF.